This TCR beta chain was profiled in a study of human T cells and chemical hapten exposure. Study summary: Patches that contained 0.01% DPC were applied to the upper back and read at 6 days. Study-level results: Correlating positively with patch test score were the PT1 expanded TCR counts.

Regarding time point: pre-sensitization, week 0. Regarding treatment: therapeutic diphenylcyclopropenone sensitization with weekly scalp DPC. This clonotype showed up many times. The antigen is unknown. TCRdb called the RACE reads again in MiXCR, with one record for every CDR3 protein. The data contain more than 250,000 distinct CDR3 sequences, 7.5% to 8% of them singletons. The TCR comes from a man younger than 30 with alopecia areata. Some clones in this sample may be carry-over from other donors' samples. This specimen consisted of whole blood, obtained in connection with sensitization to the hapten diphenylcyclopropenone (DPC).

CDR3 loop: CASSRSSGGYEQYV. The CDR3 DNA sequence: TGTGCCAGCAGTAGGAGTAGCGGGGGCTACGAGCAGTACGTC. The chain has TRBV27 and TRBJ2-7; 9 bases are a match to TRBD2. The V gene end was trimmed by 5 bases and the J gene end by 3 bases; junction bases not matched to a gene: 5. Germline lookup yields CDR1 MNHEY and CDR2 SMNVEV (reference sequence). The CDR3 is made up of 14 amino acids.